The subject of this entry is one T cell receptor beta chain. Its target is unknown. The trim removed 4 bases at V and 2 bases at J, leaving 3 bases unmatched. The CDR3 is 14 residues long. Germline lookup yields CDR1 KGHSH and CDR2 LQKENI. Assay: immunoSEQ multiplex PCR; the TCRdb copy retains only in-frame clones and omits some. The top ten hold around 13% of the sample, which has some 490,000 clones, approximately 80% seen once. This sample stems from a study of shared clonotypes between healthy human individuals. Study-level results: The donor pool, a small one, limited the genetic and exposure-history diversity represented.

The V gene is TRBV18, the J gene TRBJ2-7; TRBD2 aligns across 9 bases. This clonotype was sampled from a middle-aged woman in good health. Some clones in this sample may be carry-over from other donors' samples. The sequenced material came from PBMCs. CDR3 coding DNA: TGTGCCAGCTCACGGTCTAGCGGGACCTACGAGCAGTACTTC. It codes for CASSRSSGTYEQYF.